This T cell receptor beta chain was recorded in a study of cytomegalovirus exposure and HLA in healthy donors. Although they were nominally healthy when sampled, donors likely had unrecorded immune exposures. Study conclusions and caveats: The likely explanation for a cluster of highly shared sequence variants was sequencing artifact.

This PCR relied on a set of 60 Vbeta primers and 13 Jbeta primers. The protocol was immunoSEQ multiplex PCR, while the TCRdb copy is restricted to in-frame clones and leaves out a portion. The sample lists roughly 130,000 clones, 88% occurring once. Points on this clone: Antigen: not known.

Per germline, CDR1 SQVTM and CDR2 ANQGSEA. This CDR3 is built from 13 residues. V was clipped by 3 bases and J by 4 bases; unmatched bases: 1. Sequencing used PBMCs. The sequence was obtained from a woman between 40 and 50 years old in good health and CMV-seronegative. The chain uses TRBV29-1 and TRBJ2-3, with 10 nucleotides matching TRBD1. The CDR3 is CSVEGTGADTQYF. CDR3 sequence (DNA): TGCAGCGTTGAGGGGACAGGGGCAGATACGCAGTATTTT.